The 2 T cell receptor beta chains below were found in one sample sequenced in a study of cytomegalovirus exposure and HLA in healthy donors. The PCR ran on 60 Vbeta and 13 Jbeta primers. Generated by immunoSEQ multiplex PCR, the TCRdb table keeps only in-frame clones and is missing some. The sample shows approximately 140,000 clones, 80% of them seen only once. Sample: PBMCs. The receptors stem from a woman aged 35 to 49 in good health and CMV-seronegative.

This rearrangement joins TRBV7-8 to TRBJ2-7; 10 nucleotides agree with TRBD1. The CDR3 totals 13 residues. V was clipped by 5 bases and J by 5 bases; unmatched bases: 3. Germline V gene sequence: CDR1 SGHVS, CDR2 FQNEAQ. CDR3 in amino acids: CASSPGQGDEQYF. The CDR3, as DNA: TGTGCCAGCAGCCCAGGACAGGGGGACGAGCAGTACTTC.

The chain combines TRBV7-2 with TRBJ1-5; D perhaps matches TRBD1 (6 bases). The germline V gene encodes CDR1 SGHTA and CDR2 FQGNSA. The ends were cut back, 5 bases at V and 2 bases at J, with 16 bases in the middle. The CDR3 length is 16 residues. Here the CDR3 reads CASSPSRGMGNQPQHF. CDR3 nucleotide sequence: TGTGCCAGCAGCCCAAGCAGGGGAATGGGCAATCAGCCCCAGCATTTT.